The 7 T cell receptor beta chains below come from one sample, sequenced in a study of T cells in Graves' hyperthyroidism and ophthalmopathy. The investigators amplified TCR beta CDR3 regions from RNA transcripts. Researchers ran a first-round RT-PCR on the TCR CDR3 using the HTBI primer set. TCRdb itself ran the multiplex PCR reads through MiXCR, one entry per CDR3 protein. The data show 350,000 to 400,000 distinct CDR3 sequences, with about 14% seen just once and 11% held by the top ten. The material sequenced was blood. The receptors were sampled from a woman aged 60 to 75 with Graves' hyperthyroidism.

This clonotype was seen more than once but under ten times. The chain employs TRBV4-1 and TRBJ1-5; TRBD1 is a possible D gene (5 bases). Germline CDR1 and CDR2: MGHRA and YSYEKL. The germline V and J ends were trimmed by 1 base and 3 bases, with 16 bases remaining between them. This CDR3 has 17 amino acids. The CDR3, as DNA: TGCGCCAGCAGCCAAGGGTTTGGGGGGATGAACAATCAGCCCCAGCATTTT. Protein sequence: CASSQGFGGMNNQPQHF.

This chain links TRBV4-1 with TRBJ1-1; no clear D gene. Germline V gene sequence: CDR1 MGHRA, CDR2 YSYEKL. V lost 4 bases and J lost 5, with 17 bases in between. There are 15 residues in the CDR3. Here the CDR3 reads CASSPPGPRRTEAFF. Written as DNA, the CDR3 is TGCGCCAGCAGCCCTCCGGGTCCTAGAAGGACTGAAGCTTTCTTT.

This rearrangement joins TRBV14 to TRBJ2-7, with D uncertain. The germline gives CDR1 SGHDN, CDR2 FVKESK. The V end lost 6 bases, the J end lost 3 bases, and 12 bases lay between the germline ends. CDR3 length equals 13 residues. CDR3 nucleotide sequence: TGTGCCAGCAGTTTTGGGTCGGTCTACGAGCAGTACTTC. It codes for CASSFGSVYEQYF.

Note on this clonotype: Possible read error: a much larger clone is one base away. The chain is built from TRBV20-1 and TRBJ1-4, with D unresolved. The germline CDR1 and CDR2 sequences are DFQATT and SNEGSKA (reference sequence). The CDR3 sequence is 13 residues long. Trimming took off 0 bases at V and 7 bases at J, with 9 bases between the two ends. CDR3 region: CSARERVSEKLFF. In nucleotides, the CDR3 is TGCAGTGCTAGAGAACGCGTGAGTGAAAAACTGTTTTTT.

This clonotype was counted many times. The rearrangement uses TRBV2 and TRBJ2-2; D is tentatively TRBD1 or TRBD2 (5 bases each). Trimming removed 6 bases from V and 0 bases from J, with 11 bases in between. The CDR3 length is 15 residues. Germline V gives CDR1 SNHLY, CDR2 FYNNEI. CDR3: CASRGGTANTGELFF. The CDR3 DNA reads as TGTGCCAGCAGAGGTGGGACCGCGAACACCGGGGAGCTGTTTTTT.

This clonotype occurred many times. The chain joins TRBV7-8 to TRBJ1-1; D is undetermined. CDR1 is SGHVS, CDR2 FQNEAQ, per germline. The CDR3 totals 14 residues. V lost 1 base to trimming and J lost 6 bases, with 12 bases between them. This CDR3 is CASSLGQDRAEAFF. The DNA for the CDR3 is TGTGCCAGCAGCTTAGGGCAGGATCGCGCTGAAGCTTTCTTT.

This clonotype was picked up many times. V usage is TRBV3-1 and J usage is TRBJ2-7; 8 positions match TRBD2. V shed 6 bases, J shed 3 bases, and the junction held 7 bases outside the gene matches. Germline loops: CDR1 LGHDT, CDR2 YNNKEL (reference sequence). CDR3 size: 14 residues. The DNA for the CDR3 is TGTGCCAGCAGACCGCGGGGGGCAGTCTACGAGCAGTACTTC. This codes for CASRPRGAVYEQYF.